This T cell receptor (beta chain) emerged from a study of vaccination and CD4 T cells after COVID-19. For the study at large: Participants received two doses of either BNT162b2 or mRNA-1273 vaccine. General study points: SARS-CoV-2-reactive clonotypes showed a nonsignificant median rise from roughly 22 to 38.

Sequencing of cultured CD4+ T cell DNA used the Oncomine TCR Beta short-read assay. MiXCR, run by TCRdb on the PCR reads, gives a single entry per CDR3 protein. Here the sample spans some 23,000 distinct CDR3 sequences, about 40% being singletons. This clonotype was seen more than once but under ten times. Its antigen is currently unknown. The germline V gene has CDR1 MNHEY and CDR2 SMNVEV (reference sequence). The length of the CDR3 is 17 residues. Between the trimmed V and J ends, which lost 6 bases and 4 bases, there was a span of 24 bases. Time point given: late sampling 161 to 241 days after vaccination in three convalescent patients. Treatment specified: approximately 9-day PBMC culture with coronavirus spike peptide pools or control peptides (ViraFEST assay).

J is TRBJ1-2 and V is TRBV27, with D perhaps matching TRBD1 (6 bases). The sequence derives from a human donor who had recovered from COVID-19. Sequencing used CD4+ T cells from blood, cultured in vitro, obtained about 7 months after SARS-CoV-2 vaccination. DNA of the CDR3: TGTGCCAGCAGATCCTCACGATTAACAGGGTCTTCCTATGGCTACACCTTC. This translates into CASRSSRLTGSSYGYTF.